This is a list of T cell receptor beta chains from one sample in a study of vaccination and CD4 T cells after COVID-19. MiXCR, run by TCRdb on the PCR reads, gives a single entry per CDR3 protein. Here the sample spans about 15,000 distinct CDR3 sequences, 43% being singletons. Their cognate antigens are unknown. The source material was CD4+ T cells from blood, cultured in vitro. Every receptor here comes from a human donor who had recovered from COVID-19. The CDR3 runs from the conserved cysteine through the conserved F or W. Fields, in order: D gene, V gene, J gene, clone size, CDR3 protein, CDR3 DNA. D genes are given only for firm matches. Where a row states a size, it is once, few, many or the class of an expanded clone; other rows omit it.

NA	TRBV11-2	TRBJ1-2	few	CASSSNWGGGYTF	TGTGCCAGCAGCTCGAATTGGGGGGGAGGCTACACCTTC
NA	TRBV4-1	TRBJ1-5	NA	CASSQAGPGGQPQHF	TGCGCCAGCAGCCAAGCGGGGCCCGGGGGGCAGCCCCAGCATTTT
TRBD2	TRBV5-1	TRBJ2-7	NA	CASSLAASGRGTYEQYF	TGCGCCAGCAGCTTGGCCGCTAGCGGGAGGGGGACCTACGAGCAGTACTTC
NA	TRBV12-5	TRBJ2-3	NA	CASGLVRDGLMSTDTQYF	TGTGCTAGTGGTTTGGTACGAGATGGACTCATGAGCACAGATACGCAGTATTTT
TRBD1	TRBV5-5	TRBJ1-1	NA	CASSPLTGVNTEAFF	TGTGCCAGCAGCCCACTTACAGGGGTGAACACTGAAGCTTTCTTT
TRBD1	TRBV18	TRBJ1-2	NA	CASSPGTGDYGYTF	TGTGCCAGCTCTCCCGGGACAGGGGACTATGGCTACACCTTC
TRBD2	TRBV20-1	TRBJ2-1	NA	CSARSPSGATTYNEQFF	TGCAGTGCTAGATCTCCTAGCGGGGCCACTACATACAATGAGCAGTTCTTC
NA	TRBV5-1	TRBJ2-7	few	CASSLGQLGEQYF	TGCGCCAGCAGCTTAGGACAGCTGGGCGAGCAGTACTTC
NA	TRBV21-1	TRBJ1-5	NA	CASSKAGLYAGDNQPQHF	TGTGCCAGCAGCAAAGCGGGACTATACGCGGGGGACAATCAGCCCCAGCATTTT
NA	TRBV23-1	TRBJ2-7	NA	CASSLASYEQYF	TGCGCCAGCAGTCTAGCGTCCTACGAGCAGTACTTC
TRBD1	TRBV6-1	TRBJ2-1	few	CASRQPGTAYNEQFF	TGTGCCAGCAGGCAACCCGGGACAGCTTACAATGAGCAGTTCTTC
NA	TRBV2	TRBJ1-2	NA	CASSEALPLNYGYTF	TGTGCCAGCAGTGAAGCGCTTCCCCTAAACTATGGCTACACCTTC
NA	TRBV6-2/TRBV6-3	TRBJ1-2	few	CASTVTGPGGYTF	TGTGCCAGCACCGTTACCGGACCTGGCGGCTACACCTTC
TRBD2	TRBV7-8	TRBJ2-5	NA	CASSLSNPLRGLRSAETQYF	TGTGCCAGCAGCTTAAGCAACCCCCTGCGGGGACTACGGTCGGCGGAGACCCAGTACTTC
NA	TRBV6-5	TRBJ2-7	few	CASSYRQYHEQYF	TGTGCCAGCAGTTATAGACAGTACCACGAGCAGTACTTC
NA	TRBV20-1	TRBJ1-5	NA	CSAIQGSNQPQHF	TGCAGTGCTATCCAGGGGAGCAATCAGCCCCAGCATTTT
NA	TRBV6-5	TRBJ1-2	NA	CASSYSRGITLFGYTF	TGTGCCAGCAGTTACTCTCGAGGGATTACACTATTTGGCTACACCTTC
NA	TRBV6-1	TRBJ1-6	NA	CAGAQSSDSPLHF	TGTGCCGGTGCCCAGTCTTCCGATTCACCCCTCCACTTT
TRBD1	TRBV6-1	TRBJ2-5	few	CASSKAGTGGLETQYF	TGTGCCAGCAGCAAAGCCGGGACAGGGGGCTTGGAGACCCAGTACTTC
NA	TRBV2	TRBJ2-2	NA	CASRASQANTGELFF	TGTGCCAGCAGGGCTAGCCAGGCGAACACCGGGGAGCTGTTTTTT
NA	TRBV10-2	TRBJ2-5	NA	CASSRETQYF	TGCGCCAGCAGTCGGGAGACCCAGTACTTC
NA	TRBV20-1	TRBJ1-1	few	CSARHITKNTEAFF	TGCAGTGCTAGACACATTACCAAGAACACTGAAGCTTTCTTT
NA	TRBV28	TRBJ1-1	few	CASSLGSNTEAFF	TGTGCCAGCAGTTTGGGCAGTAACACTGAAGCTTTCTTT
NA	TRBV5-4	TRBJ2-3	NA	CASSKGGTVSGGTDTQYF	TGTGCCAGCAGCAAAGGAGGGACAGTTAGCGGAGGCACAGATACGCAGTATTTT
NA	TRBV6-1	TRBJ1-5	few	CASSETGGLQPQHF	TGTGCCAGCAGTGAAACGGGGGGGCTTCAGCCCCAGCATTTT
TRBD2	TRBV20-1	TRBJ2-3	few	CSATSGREVTDTQYF	TGCAGTGCTACTAGCGGGAGGGAAGTCACAGATACGCAGTATTTT
NA	TRBV12-3/TRBV12-4	TRBJ1-2	NA	CASSSDMGARGYTF	TGTGCCAGCAGTTCCGACATGGGGGCGCGGGGCTACACCTTC
TRBD2	TRBV7-2	TRBJ2-1	NA	CAGSRLGGGTSGNEQFF	TGTGCCGGCAGCCGCTTAGGAGGGGGGACTAGCGGGAATGAGCAGTTCTTC
TRBD1	TRBV27	TRBJ1-1	NA	CASSLSPGGRTEAFF	TGTGCCAGCAGTTTATCCCCAGGGGGCCGCACTGAAGCTTTCTTT
NA	TRBV18	TRBJ2-7	NA	CASSPGQMGPYEQYF	TGTGCCAGCTCACCAGGCCAAATGGGCCCCTACGAGCAGTACTTC
TRBD1	TRBV19	TRBJ1-5	NA	CASIQGAGGGQPQHF	TGTGCCAGTATACAGGGGGCAGGGGGTGGACAGCCCCAGCATTTT
NA	TRBV11-3	TRBJ1-1	few	CASSLGAVGEAFF	TGTGCCAGCAGCTTAGGGGCCGTGGGTGAAGCTTTCTTT
NA	TRBV15	TRBJ2-4	NA	CATSRDMSSQNIQYF	TGTGCCACCAGCAGAGATATGTCCTCTCAAAACATTCAGTACTTC
NA	TRBV11-2	TRBJ1-6	NA	CASSPRQAFTKNSPLHF	TGTGCCAGCAGCCCAAGACAGGCCTTTACCAAAAATTCACCCCTCCACTTT
NA	TRBV29-1	TRBJ2-1	once	CSVGGKSSYNEQFF	TGCAGCGTTGGCGGCAAGAGCTCCTACAATGAGCAGTTCTTC
NA	TRBV19	TRBJ2-2	NA	CASTDQGVGRTGELFF	TGTGCCAGTACCGATCAGGGGGTGGGGAGGACCGGGGAGCTGTTTTTT
NA	TRBV12-3/TRBV12-4	TRBJ1-5	NA	CASSPTGFNQPQHF	TGTGCCAGCAGCCCCACAGGATTCAATCAGCCCCAGCATTTT
NA	TRBV7-2	TRBJ2-2	few	CASSLTGAGTGELFF	TGTGCCAGCAGCTTAACCGGTGCGGGCACCGGGGAGCTGTTTTTT
NA	TRBV19	TRBJ1-2	few	CASTLLWIQGNYGYTF	TGTGCCAGTACCCTGCTATGGATACAGGGAAACTATGGCTACACCTTC
NA	TRBV7-2	TRBJ1-6	NA	CASRLTGGNSPLHF	TGTGCCAGCAGACTGACAGGAGGTAATTCACCCCTCCACTTT
NA	TRBV5-8	TRBJ1-1	NA	CASSGRGRPNTEAFF	TGTGCCAGCAGCGGAAGGGGACGGCCGAACACTGAAGCTTTCTTT
TRBD1	TRBV12-3/TRBV12-4	TRBJ1-2	few	CASSSHGTGKGYTF	TGTGCCAGCAGTTCGCATGGGACAGGGAAAGGCTACACCTTC
TRBD1	TRBV20-1	TRBJ1-2	NA	CSARGTGVSRYGYTF	TGCAGTGCTAGAGGGACAGGAGTTTCTCGCTATGGCTACACCTTC
TRBD2	TRBV11-2	TRBJ2-7	NA	CASSLELGGSYEQYF	TGTGCCAGCAGCTTAGAACTTGGCGGGAGCTACGAGCAGTACTTC
NA	TRBV2	TRBJ2-2	few	CASKLSGELFF	TGTGCCAGCAAGTTGTCCGGGGAGCTGTTTTTT
NA	TRBV12-3/TRBV12-4	TRBJ2-7	NA	CASRTGPDGVSQYF	TGTGCCAGCAGGACCGGACCCGATGGAGTTTCCCAGTACTTC
TRBD1	TRBV6-2/TRBV6-3	TRBJ1-1	NA	CASSNGDRGGTEAFF	TGTGCCAGCAGCAACGGTGACAGGGGTGGAACTGAAGCTTTCTTT
TRBD2	TRBV5-4	TRBJ2-1	NA	CASSRTSGGASYNEQFF	TGTGCCAGCAGCCGGACTAGCGGGGGGGCCTCCTACAATGAGCAGTTCTTC
NA	TRBV6-2/TRBV6-3	TRBJ2-7	NA	CASSGQPLPYEQYF	TGTGCCAGCAGCGGACAGCCCCTGCCCTACGAGCAGTACTTC
NA	TRBV6-5	TRBJ2-3	NA	CASGYGPGRGQYF	TGTGCCAGCGGTTACGGTCCCGGGAGAGGGCAGTATTTT
TRBD2	TRBV27	TRBJ2-7	NA	CASRRSTGGSYEQYF	TGTGCCAGCCGCAGAAGTACGGGAGGGTCCTACGAGCAGTACTTC
NA	TRBV25-1	TRBJ1-1	NA	CASSRQGNTEAFF	TGTGCCAGCAGCCGGCAAGGGAACACTGAAGCTTTCTTT
NA	TRBV20-1	TRBJ2-3	few	CSAHWTVSDTQYF	TGCAGTGCTCATTGGACAGTATCAGATACGCAGTATTTT
NA	TRBV28	TRBJ1-1	few	CASSLMAWGRGSAEAFF	TGTGCCAGCAGTTTAATGGCATGGGGCAGGGGTTCGGCTGAAGCTTTCTTT